This T cell receptor (beta chain) appears in the sequencing data of a study of cytomegalovirus exposure and HLA in healthy donors. The study drew the donors from its approximately 120-subject validation cohort, separate from the 666-subject first cohort. The J segment lost 9 bases and the V segment lost 5 bases, leaving 9 bases of the junction unmatched. Germline lookup yields CDR1 ENHRY and CDR2 SYGVKD. The CDR3 sequence is 13 residues long. Findings of the study overall: A few chains linked to CMV were shown in vitro to be specific for CMV antigens. 150 to 200 TCR beta chains were listed as cytomegalovirus-associated.

TCRdb keeps only in-frame clones here, not all; method: immunoSEQ multiplex PCR. The table has more than 150,000 clones, 65% to 85% seen once. About this clone itself: Antigen: not known.

The specimen was PBMCs. The sequence was obtained from a woman aged 18-29 years in good health and CMV-seropositive. The V and J genes are TRBV10-3 and TRBJ1-2; 7 positions agree with TRBD1. The CDR3: CAISIDRDGRYTF. CDR3 sequence (DNA): TGTGCCATCAGTATTGACAGGGACGGACGCTACACCTTC.